Shown below are 14 T cell receptor beta chains from a single sample sequenced in a study of shared clonotypes between healthy human individuals. Naive CD8 cells lacked CD45RO, underwent positive selection for CCR7 and left out terminally differentiated effector memory CD45RA+ cells. The data were produced by immunoSEQ multiplex PCR, yet TCRdb's version contains in-frame clones alone and is incomplete. Of 2 million or so clones listed, about 95% are singletons. The specimen was naive CD8+ T cells sorted from blood. Every receptor here comes from a man between 18 and 29 years old in good health.

V usage is TRBV9 and J usage is TRBJ2-1; TRBD2 aligns across 9 bases. The CDR3 runs 16 residues. Germline CDR1 reads SGDLS; CDR2 reads YYNGEE. J lost 8 bases, V lost 2 bases, and 11 bases had no gene match. The DNA of the CDR3 is TGTGCCAGCAGCGTCGGACTAGCGTCGCAAAGGGATGAGCAGTTCTTC. Translating it yields CASSVGLASQRDEQFF.

The chain combines TRBV7-9 with TRBJ2-5, with D unclear. The CDR3 runs to 12 residues. Germline V lookup: CDR1 SEHNR, CDR2 FQNEAQ (reference sequence). The ends were cut back, 4 bases at V and 3 bases at J, with 6 bases in the middle. CDR3 protein: CASSSQEETQYF. CDR3 DNA sequence: TGTGCCAGCAGCTCGCAAGAAGAGACCCAGTACTTC. The full variable domain, its missing parts supplied by reference TRBV7-9 and TRBJ2-5, is DTGVSQNPRHKITKRGQNVTFRCDPISEHNRLYWYRQTLGQGPEFLTYFQNEAQLEKSRLLSDRFSAERPKGSFSTLEIQRTEQGDSAMYLCASSSQEETQYFGPGTRLLVL.

The V gene is TRBV6-5, the J gene TRBJ1-2, with TRBD1 as a possible D gene (5 bases). The CDR3 sequence is 12 residues long. Germline V lookup: CDR1 MNHEY, CDR2 SVGAGI. Between the trimmed V and J ends, which lost 7 bases and 7 bases, there was a span of 13 bases. The CDR3 loop is CASTQGEGGYTF. DNA for the CDR3: TGTGCCAGCACCCAGGGTGAAGGTGGCTACACCTTC.

The chain uses TRBV5-4 and TRBJ2-7, with 7 bases fitting TRBD1. In germline, CDR1 is SGHNT, CDR2 YYREEE (reference sequence). V lost 3 bases and J lost 2; bases outside the gene matches: 2. This CDR3 has 13 residues. The CDR3 DNA sequence: TGTGCCAGCAGCTGGGACAGCCCCTACGAGCAGTACTTC. This gives the protein CASSWDSPYEQYF.

The chain combines TRBV2 with TRBJ1-2; 11 bases fit TRBD1. Trimming at V came to 6 bases and at J to 7 bases, leaving 13 bases not matched to a gene. There are 16 residues in the CDR3. Per germline, CDR1 SNHLY and CDR2 FYNNEI. The CDR3: CASSRTGGAMPVGYTF. The CDR3 DNA reads TGTGCCAGCAGCCGGACAGGGGGCGCGATGCCGGTTGGCTACACCTTC.

The V gene is TRBV7-3, the J gene TRBJ1-1; a possible D gene is TRBD1 (6 bases). There are 15 residues in the CDR3. Germline V gives CDR1 SGHTA, CDR2 FQGTGA. Trimming took 5 bases from V and 2 from J, leaving 15 bases between them. The CDR3 here is CASSLTGYLNTEAFF. CDR3 in DNA: TGTGCCAGCAGCCTGACAGGATATCTAAACACTGAAGCTTTCTTT.

CDR3 amino acids: CSVEVTNRGPEAFF. The CDR3 nucleotides read TGCAGCGTTGAAGTGACGAACAGGGGTCCTGAAGCTTTCTTT. V gene TRBV29-1 combines with J gene TRBJ1-1; 7 bases fit TRBD1. The germline gives CDR1 SQVTM, CDR2 ANQGSEA. The CDR3 extends over 14 amino acids. V trimming: 1 base; J trimming: 6 bases; junction bases outside the gene matches: 8.

In the case of this clone: This specimen includes other DNA sequences encoding the same CDR3. This chain uses TRBV11-2 with TRBJ2-7; D is unresolved. Germline V gene data show CDR1 as SGHAT and CDR2 as FQNNGV. The CDR3 is made up of 12 amino acids. Trimming took 2 bases from V and 3 from J, leaving 5 bases between them. For the CDR3, the DNA is TGTGCCAGCAGCTTATTAGTCTACGAGCAGTACTTC. This encodes CASSLLVYEQYF. Filled out from reference TRBV11-2 and TRBJ2-7, the complete variable domain reads EAGVAQSPRYKIIEKRQSVAFWCNPISGHATLYWYQQILGQGPKLLIQFQNNGVVDDSQLPKDRFSAERLKGVDSTLKIQPAKLEDSAVYLCASSLLVYEQYFGPGTRLTVT.

About this clone itself: Other nucleotide sequences from this sample produce the same CDR3. The rearrangement uses TRBV6-5 and TRBJ2-3, with 11 bases that match TRBD2. The CDR3 has 14 residues. Germline V gene sequence: CDR1 MNHEY, CDR2 SVGAGI. Trimming cost V 6 bases and J 3 bases; bases outside gene matches: 2. CDR3 sequence: CASSLAGGTDTQYF. The CDR3 coding sequence is TGTGCCAGCAGCCTAGCGGGAGGTACAGATACGCAGTATTTT.

The chain links TRBV5-5 to TRBJ1-2; D gene uncertain. Trimming stripped 4 bases from V and 5 bases from J, with 27 bases between. Germline V gene data show CDR1 as SGHKS and CDR2 as YYEKEE (reference sequence). The CDR3 contains 18 residues. The CDR3 DNA reads TGTGCCAGCAGCACTTCTCCGAGATACACCATAGTCGAATATGGCTACACCTTC. It translates to CASSTSPRYTIVEYGYTF.

This clone was detected once. This chain joins TRBV9 and TRBJ2-2, with D perhaps matching TRBD1 or TRBD2 (6 bases each). The CDR3 is 18 residues long. The germline gives CDR1 SGDLS, CDR2 YYNGEE. Trimming left V 0 bases short and J 2 bases short, with 17 bases between. In DNA form, the CDR3 reads TGTGCCAGCAGCGTAGGGCCCAACGGGGGCCTAAACACCGGGGAGCTGTTTTTT. Its protein product is CASSVGPNGGLNTGELFF.

This chain joins TRBV13 and TRBJ2-5, with TRBD1 matching 7 bases. V gave up 5 bases and J gave up 0 bases; unmatched junction bases: 9. Germline CDR1 PRHDT, CDR2 FYEKMQ (reference sequence). This CDR3 spans 16 amino acids. CDR3 DNA sequence: TGTGCCAGCAGCCTCCGGGACAGACTGTACCAAGAGACCCAGTACTTC. This translates into CASSLRDRLYQETQYF.

The chain combines TRBV4-2 with TRBJ1-6, with TRBD1 identical over 9 bases. The ends lost 4 bases at V and 11 bases at J; junction bases unmatched: 9. In germline, CDR1 is LGHNA, CDR2 YNFKEQ. The CDR3 is 15 amino acids. CDR3 nucleotide sequence: TGTGCCAGCAGCCGCACAGGGGGCGCGGAACCACCCCTCCACTTT. Amino acids: CASSRTGGAEPPLHF.

The sample holds a few counts of this clone. This same CDR3 is encoded by further DNA sequences in the sample. The CDR3 here is CASSSQETQYF. DNA for the CDR3: TGTGCCAGCAGCTCGCAAGAGACCCAGTACTTC. V usage is TRBV11-2 and J usage is TRBJ2-5; D is ambiguous. The germline V gene has CDR1 SGHAT and CDR2 FQNNGV. The germline V and J ends were trimmed by 4 bases and 2 bases, with 2 bases remaining between them. The CDR3 loop spans 11 amino acids.